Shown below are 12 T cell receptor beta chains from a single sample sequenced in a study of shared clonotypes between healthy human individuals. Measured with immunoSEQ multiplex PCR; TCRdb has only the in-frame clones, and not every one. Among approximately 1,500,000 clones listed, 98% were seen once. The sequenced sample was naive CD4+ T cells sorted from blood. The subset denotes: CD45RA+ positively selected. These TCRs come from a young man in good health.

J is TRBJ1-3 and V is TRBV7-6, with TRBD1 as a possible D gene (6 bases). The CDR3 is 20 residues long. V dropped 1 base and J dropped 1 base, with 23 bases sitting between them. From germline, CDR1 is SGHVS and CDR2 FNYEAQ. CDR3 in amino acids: CASSLGFGEGGTRSGNTIYF. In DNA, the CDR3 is TGTGCCAGCAGCTTAGGCTTTGGAGAAGGGGGGACACGATCTGGAAACACCATATATTTT.

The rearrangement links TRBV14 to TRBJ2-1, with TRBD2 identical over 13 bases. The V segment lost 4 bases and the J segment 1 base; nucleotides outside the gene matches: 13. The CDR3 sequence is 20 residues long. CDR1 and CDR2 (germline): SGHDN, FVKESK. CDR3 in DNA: TGTGCCAGCAGCCGCCATTTGATACTAGCGGGAGGGGCTTCCTACAATGAGCAGTTCTTC. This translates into CASSRHLILAGGASYNEQFF.

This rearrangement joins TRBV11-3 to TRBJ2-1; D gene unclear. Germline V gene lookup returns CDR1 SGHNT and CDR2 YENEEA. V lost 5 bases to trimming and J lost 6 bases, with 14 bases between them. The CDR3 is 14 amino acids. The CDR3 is CASSESRSGNEQFF. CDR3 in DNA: TGTGCCAGCAGCGAGAGCAGGTCGGGCAATGAGCAGTTCTTC. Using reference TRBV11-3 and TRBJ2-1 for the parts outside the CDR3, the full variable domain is EAGVVQSPRYKIIEKKQPVAFWCNPISGHNTLYWYLQNLGQGPELLIRYENEEAVDDSQLPKDRFSAERLKGVDSTLKIQPAELGDSAVYLCASSESRSGNEQFFGPGTRLTVL.

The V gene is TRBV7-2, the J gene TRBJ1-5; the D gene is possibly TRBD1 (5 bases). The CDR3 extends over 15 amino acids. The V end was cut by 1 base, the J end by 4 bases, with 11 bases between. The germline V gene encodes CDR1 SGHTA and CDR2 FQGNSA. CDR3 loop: CASSLEVTVNQPQHF. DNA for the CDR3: TGTGCCAGCAGCTTAGAGGTGACAGTTAATCAGCCCCAGCATTTT.

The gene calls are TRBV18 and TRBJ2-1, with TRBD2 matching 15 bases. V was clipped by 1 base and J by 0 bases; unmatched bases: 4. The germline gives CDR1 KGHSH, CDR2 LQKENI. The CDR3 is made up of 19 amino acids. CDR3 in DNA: TGTGCCAGCTCACCACTAGGGACTAGCGGGAGGAGCTCCTACAATGAGCAGTTCTTC. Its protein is CASSPLGTSGRSSYNEQFF.

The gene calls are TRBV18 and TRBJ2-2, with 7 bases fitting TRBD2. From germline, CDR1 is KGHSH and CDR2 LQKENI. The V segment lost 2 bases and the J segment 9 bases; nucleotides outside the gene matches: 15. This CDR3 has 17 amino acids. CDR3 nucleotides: TGTGCCAGCTCACCAAGCTTCTTGCGGGAGACCTCAAGGGAGCTGTTTTTT. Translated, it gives CASSPSFLRETSRELFF.

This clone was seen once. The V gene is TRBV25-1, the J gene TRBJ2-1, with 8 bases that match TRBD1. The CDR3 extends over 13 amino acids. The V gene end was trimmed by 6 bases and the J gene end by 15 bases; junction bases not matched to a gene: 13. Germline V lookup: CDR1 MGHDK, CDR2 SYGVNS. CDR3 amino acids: CASSLKPTGVVFF. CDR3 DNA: TGTGCCAGCAGCCTCAAGCCGACAGGGGTGGTGTTCTTC.

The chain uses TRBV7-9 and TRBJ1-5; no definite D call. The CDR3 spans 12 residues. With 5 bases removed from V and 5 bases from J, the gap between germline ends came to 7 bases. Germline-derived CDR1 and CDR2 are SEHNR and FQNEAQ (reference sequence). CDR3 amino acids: CASSPRDQPQHF. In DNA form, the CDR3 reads TGTGCCAGCAGCCCCCGTGATCAGCCCCAGCATTTT.

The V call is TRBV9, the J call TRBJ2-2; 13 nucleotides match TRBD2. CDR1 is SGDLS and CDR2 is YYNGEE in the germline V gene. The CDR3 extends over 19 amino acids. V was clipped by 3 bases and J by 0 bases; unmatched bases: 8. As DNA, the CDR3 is TGTGCCAGCAGCGCTCGAGGACTAGCGGGAGTGGCGAACACCGGGGAGCTGTTTTTT. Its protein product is CASSARGLAGVANTGELFF.

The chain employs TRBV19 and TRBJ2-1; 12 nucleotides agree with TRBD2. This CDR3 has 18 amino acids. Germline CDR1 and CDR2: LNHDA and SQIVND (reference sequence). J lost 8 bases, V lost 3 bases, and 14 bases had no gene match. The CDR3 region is CASSIPSGRVNGVYEQFF. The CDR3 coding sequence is TGTGCCAGTAGTATTCCTAGCGGGAGGGTCAACGGAGTTTATGAGCAGTTCTTC.

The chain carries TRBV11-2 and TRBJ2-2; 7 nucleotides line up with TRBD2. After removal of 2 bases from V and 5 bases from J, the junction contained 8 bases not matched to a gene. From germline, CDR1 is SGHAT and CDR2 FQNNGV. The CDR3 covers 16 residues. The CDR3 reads CASSLFLAGVTGELFF. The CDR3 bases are TGTGCCAGCAGCTTATTCCTGGCGGGAGTTACCGGGGAGCTGTTTTTT.

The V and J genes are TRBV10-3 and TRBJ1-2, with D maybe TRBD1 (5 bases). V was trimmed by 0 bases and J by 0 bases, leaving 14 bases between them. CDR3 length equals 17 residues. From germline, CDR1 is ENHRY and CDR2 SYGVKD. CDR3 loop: CAISESGGTVANYGYTF. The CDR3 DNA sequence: TGTGCCATCAGTGAGTCTGGGGGGACGGTAGCTAACTATGGCTACACCTTC.